Below, 29 T cell receptor beta chains from the same sample are listed, as sequenced in a study of lymphopenia after photon versus proton radiotherapy. Sequencing was performed with immunoSEQ multiplex PCR; in TCRdb, only in-frame clones are kept and a portion is missing. Of under 20,000 clones in the sample, roughly 90% were seen once. The material sequenced was peripheral blood, taken from a patient treated with photon-based radiotherapy. These receptors were obtained from a woman aged 40 to 55 with cholangiocarcinoma.

A note on this clone: A far larger clone lies a single base away; this is likely a read error. The V and J genes are TRBV6-5 and TRBJ1-2; no reliable D call. This CDR3 has 12 amino acids. Germline CDR1 is MNHEY and CDR2 is SVGAGI. V lost 0 bases, J lost 7 bases, and 6 bases lay in between. The CDR3 nucleotides read TGTGCCAGCAGTTACTCGGGCGCTGGCTACACCTTC. This codes for CASSYSGAGYTF.

This clone was found a few times. The chain is built from TRBV27 and TRBJ2-7, with 7 bases identical to TRBD1. The V segment lost 5 bases and the J segment 1 base; nucleotides outside the gene matches: 2. Germline values: CDR1 MNHEY, CDR2 SMNVEV (reference sequence). CDR3 length equals 13 residues. CDR3 coding DNA: TGTGCCAGCAGTCCGGGACAGTCCTACGAGCAGTACTTC. As protein: CASSPGQSYEQYF.

V is TRBV7-9 and J is TRBJ2-2; 7 bases match TRBD2. The germline V gene encodes CDR1 SEHNR and CDR2 FQNEAQ (reference sequence). The CDR3 extends over 17 amino acids. V was clipped by 6 bases and J by 3 bases; unmatched bases: 13. The CDR3 DNA follows: TGTGCCAGCAGGCCCTCTGGGGGGGTTATGGACACCGGGGAGCTGTTTTTT. Translated: CASRPSGGVMDTGELFF.

The chain is built from TRBV28 and TRBJ2-3; 9 bases are shared with TRBD2. The V gene's germline CDR1 is MDHEN and CDR2 SYDVKM. CDR3 size: 15 residues. The trim removed 7 bases at V and 6 bases at J, leaving 11 bases unmatched. As DNA, the CDR3 is TGTGCCAGCATGGGTCGCGGGAGGGCCACTGATACGCAGTATTTT. Its translation is CASMGRGRATDTQYF.

A single count supports this clone. DNA for the CDR3: TGTGCCAGCAGTTCGACAGGGGGTGGCAATCAGCCCCAGCATTTT. Translation gives CASSSTGGGNQPQHF. The V call is TRBV6-5, the J call TRBJ1-5, with TRBD1 matching over 9 bases. V lost 4 bases, J lost 2 bases, and 3 bases stayed unmatched. This CDR3 contains 15 residues. Germline CDR1 reads MNHEY; CDR2 reads SVGAGI.

The chain is built from TRBV14 and TRBJ1-2; 10 nucleotides agree with TRBD1. This CDR3 is 15 amino acids long. Germline CDR1 reads SGHDN; CDR2 reads FVKESK. J was trimmed by 7 bases and V by 4 bases; bases with no gene match: 9. CDR3 sequence reads: CASSPLGQGEGGYTF. CDR3 nucleotides: TGTGCCAGCAGCCCGCTCGGACAGGGGGAGGGTGGCTACACCTTC.

This rearrangement joins TRBV7-3 to TRBJ1-6, with D hard to call. The V gene lost 4 bases and the J gene lost 10 bases, with 8 bases spanning the gap. CDR3 length equals 12 residues. Germline V gene sequence: CDR1 SGHTA, CDR2 FQGTGA. The CDR3 sequence: CASSSWQSPLHF. For the CDR3, the DNA is TGTGCCAGCAGCTCCTGGCAGTCACCCCTCCACTTT.

CDR3 in amino acids: CASSMLTKPKPGDNEQFF. DNA of the CDR3: TGTGCCAGCAGTATGTTGACTAAGCCGAAACCCGGGGACAATGAGCAGTTCTTC. The gene calls are TRBV27 and TRBJ2-1, with D tentatively TRBD2 (5 bases). In germline, CDR1 is MNHEY, CDR2 SMNVEV (reference sequence). The CDR3 consists of 18 residues. Trimming removed 5 bases at V and 5 bases at J, with 25 bases between.

This sequence joins TRBV7-9 and TRBJ2-5; D gene ambiguous. The V end lost 1 base, the J end lost 1 base, and 10 bases lay between the germline ends. Germline V gene sequence: CDR1 SEHNR, CDR2 FQNEAQ (reference sequence). The CDR3 consists of 15 residues. CDR3 in amino acids: CASSLGGSSQETQYF. CDR3 in DNA: TGTGCCAGCAGCTTAGGAGGCTCTTCCCAAGAGACCCAGTACTTC. The variable domain in full, completed from reference TRBV7-9 and TRBJ2-5, reads DTGVSQNPRHKITKRGQNVTFRCDPISEHNRLYWYRQTLGQGPEFLTYFQNEAQLEKSRLLSDRFSAERPKGSFSTLEIQRTEQGDSAMYLCASSLGGSSQETQYFGPGTRLLVL.

This chain connects TRBV11-2 to TRBJ2-1; D may be TRBD2 (7 bases). The CDR3 is 14 amino acids. Germline V lookup: CDR1 SGHAT, CDR2 FQNNGV. The V end lost 6 bases, the J end lost 0 bases, and 9 bases lay between the germline ends. CDR3 sequence (DNA): TGTGCCAGCAGTCGGGGGGCCTCCTACAATGAGCAGTTCTTC. Its protein product is CASSRGASYNEQFF.

The chain joins TRBV29-1 to TRBJ2-1; D is ambiguous. The germline V gene has CDR1 SQVTM and CDR2 ANQGSEA. V was cut by 1 base and J by 4 bases, with 8 bases left in between. CDR3 length: 13 residues. CDR3: CSVEGVTYNEQFF. CDR3 nucleotide sequence: TGCAGCGTTGAAGGGGTGACTTACAATGAGCAGTTCTTC.

In this sample, this clone turned up once. This chain uses TRBV29-1 with TRBJ2-3; D is unclear. The CDR3 extends over 12 amino acids. V shed 2 bases and J shed 3 bases, with 6 bases lying between them. Per germline, CDR1 SQVTM and CDR2 ANQGSEA. Here the CDR3 reads CSVEQSTDTQYF. CDR3 bases: TGCAGCGTTGAACAGAGTACAGATACGCAGTATTTT.

This clone has only one observation. The chain combines TRBV2 with TRBJ1-2; D unresolved. CDR1 is SNHLY, CDR2 FYNNEI, per germline. Trimming pared 6 bases from V and 7 bases from J, leaving 21 bases between. The CDR3 contains 15 residues. The CDR3 region is CASSNKRSGLGGYTF. The CDR3 coding sequence is TGTGCCAGCAGCAATAAGAGGTCGGGTTTGGGTGGCTACACCTTC.

The chain combines TRBV30 with TRBJ1-6, with 10 bases matching TRBD1. Germline CDR1 and CDR2: GTSNPN and SVGIG (reference sequence). V dropped 4 bases and J dropped 7; count of bases not matched to a gene: 1. This CDR3 contains 13 residues. The CDR3 DNA reads as TGTGCCTGGACGGGACAGGGGAATTCACCCCTCCACTTT. This sequence encodes CAWTGQGNSPLHF.

The chain has TRBV19 and TRBJ2-7; weak D call: TRBD1 (6 bases). Trimming took off 4 bases at V and 3 bases at J, with 10 bases between the two ends. Germline assignment: CDR1 LNHDA and CDR2 SQIVND (reference sequence). The CDR3 consists of 13 residues. The CDR3, as DNA: TGTGCCAGTAGTAAGCAGGGGCACTACGAGCAGTACTTC. Translated: CASSKQGHYEQYF.

The rearrangement links TRBV7-2 to TRBJ2-7; 8 bases match TRBD2. There are 15 residues in the CDR3. The ends lost 5 bases at V and 4 bases at J; junction bases unmatched: 10. Per germline, CDR1 SGHTA and CDR2 FQGNSA. CDR3 loop: CASSPRTSSTYEQYF. CDR3 coding DNA: TGTGCCAGCAGCCCAAGGACTAGCTCTACGTACGAGCAGTACTTC.

CDR3 in amino acids: CSVDGGLNTGELFF. Written as DNA, the CDR3 is TGCAGCGTTGACGGGGGTTTAAACACCGGGGAGCTGTTTTTT. The chain recombines TRBV29-1 with TRBJ2-2; perhaps TRBD2 as D (6 bases). This CDR3 comprises 14 residues. Germline-derived CDR1 and CDR2 are SQVTM and ANQGSEA. With 3 bases removed from V and 2 bases from J, the gap between germline ends came to 10 bases.

This chain joins TRBV20-1 and TRBJ2-2, with TRBD2 as a possible D gene (5 bases). Germline V gene sequence: CDR1 DFQATT, CDR2 SNEGSKA (reference sequence). Trimming shortened V by 5 bases and J by 7 bases, and 8 bases separated the two germline ends. CDR3 length: 11 residues. This chain's CDR3 is CSAETNGELFF. DNA for the CDR3: TGCAGTGCTGAGACTAACGGGGAGCTGTTTTTT.

The chain uses TRBV19 and TRBJ1-3; 7 bases are a match to TRBD1. The germline CDR1 and CDR2 sequences are LNHDA and SQIVND (reference sequence). The CDR3 extends over 15 amino acids. V gave up 6 bases and J gave up 0 bases; unmatched junction bases: 5. The CDR3 region is CASRPDRDSGNTIYF. The CDR3 DNA sequence: TGTGCCAGTAGACCCGACAGGGACTCTGGAAACACCATATATTTT.

The chain couples TRBV5-5 to TRBJ1-5; a possible D gene is TRBD1 (5 bases). The CDR3 covers 14 residues. CDR1 and CDR2 from the germline V gene are SGHKS and YYEKEE (reference sequence). The V end lost 0 bases, the J end lost 11 bases, and 15 bases lay between the germline ends. The CDR3 sequence is CASSLEGLMGAQHF. The CDR3 DNA follows: TGTGCCAGCAGCTTGGAAGGGCTTATGGGGGCCCAGCATTTT.

CDR3 in DNA: TGTGCCAGCAGTTTACGGCTCACACGGAGAAACAATGAGCAGTTCTTC. Protein product: CASSLRLTRRNNEQFF. V gene TRBV28 combines with J gene TRBJ2-1; D remains ambiguous. Germline V gene sequence: CDR1 MDHEN, CDR2 SYDVKM. The CDR3 runs to 16 residues. Trimming took off 2 bases at V and 5 bases at J, with 16 bases between the two ends.

This clone was picked up one time. Written as DNA, the CDR3 is TGTGCCAGCAGCTTAGTCGAGGACACCGGGGAGCTGTTTTTT. It yields the protein CASSLVEDTGELFF. The chain is built from TRBV11-3 and TRBJ2-2; D unresolved. The CDR3 length is 14 residues. Per the germline V gene, CDR1 is SGHNT and CDR2 is YENEEA. V lost 1 base to trimming and J lost 3 bases, with 6 bases between them.

The gene calls are TRBV7-2 and TRBJ1-5; TRBD1 aligns across 9 bases. The V gene's germline CDR1 is SGHTA and CDR2 FQGNSA. The trim removed 5 bases at V and 4 bases at J, leaving 9 bases unmatched. The CDR3 consists of 16 residues. Written as DNA, the CDR3 is TGTGCCAGCAGCCCCAAAGGACAGGGGCGGAATCAGCCCCAGCATTTT. The encoded protein is CASSPKGQGRNQPQHF.

The sample holds one count of this clone. CDR3 in amino acids: CASYTERPYKGTEAFF. As DNA, the CDR3 is TGTGCCAGCTATACCGAAAGACCCTACAAGGGGACTGAAGCTTTCTTT. The chain is built from TRBV7-8 and TRBJ1-1; perhaps TRBD1 as D (5 bases). This CDR3 comprises 16 residues. From germline, CDR1 is SGHVS and CDR2 FQNEAQ. V gave up 8 bases and J gave up 5 bases, with 24 bases separating them.

The chain uses TRBV7-6 and TRBJ2-1; TRBD2 agrees at 13 bases. The CDR3 is made up of 16 amino acids. Germline V lookup: CDR1 SGHVS, CDR2 FNYEAQ. Germline trimming cut 5 bases from V and 7 bases from J; bases unmatched to any gene: 8. The CDR3 here is CASSAGLAGALNEQFF. The CDR3 DNA reads TGTGCCAGCAGCGCCGGACTAGCGGGGGCCCTAAATGAGCAGTTCTTC. Full variable domain (rest looked up from reference TRBV7-6 and TRBJ2-1): GAGVSQSPRYKVTKRGQDVALRCDPISGHVSLYWYRQALGQGPEFLTYFNYEAQQDKSGLPNDRFSAERPEGSISTLTIQRTEQRDSAMYRCASSAGLAGALNEQFFGPGTRLTVL.

This clone appeared once. The J gene is TRBJ1-2, the V gene TRBV5-1, with TRBD1 as a possible D gene (5 bases). V lost 3 bases and J lost 4, with 16 bases in between. The germline V gene has CDR1 SGHRS and CDR2 YFSETQ. This CDR3 is 15 amino acids long. CDR3 DNA sequence: TGCGCCAGCAGCTACTCCAGGGACTCGGCCTATGGCTACACCTTC. The encoded protein is CASSYSRDSAYGYTF.

V is TRBV6-6 and J is TRBJ1-1, with 8 bases identical to TRBD1. The germline V gene has CDR1 MNHNY and CDR2 SVGAGI (reference sequence). Trimming at V came to 6 bases and at J to 3 bases, leaving 9 bases not matched to a gene. CDR3 length: 15 amino acids. The CDR3 sequence is CASSRRGQTDTEAFF. The CDR3 DNA follows: TGTGCCAGCAGCCGCAGGGGGCAAACGGACACTGAAGCTTTCTTT.

V usage is TRBV7-2 and J usage is TRBJ2-1; D perhaps matches TRBD1 (5 bases). The germline V gene encodes CDR1 SGHTA and CDR2 FQGNSA. Deletions cut 6 bases from V and 9 bases from J, with 12 bases between. This CDR3 is 12 amino acids long. Written as DNA, the CDR3 is TGTGCCAGCAGTGGTAGGGGCAGTGAGCAGTTCTTC. Residues: CASSGRGSEQFF. Full variable domain (rest looked up from reference TRBV7-2 and TRBJ2-1): GAGVSQSPSNKVTEKGKDVELRCDPISGHTALYWYRQSLGQGLEFLIYFQGNSAPDKSGLPSDRFSAERTGGSVSTLTIQRTQQEDSAVYLCASSGRGSEQFFGPGTRLTVL.

The chain is built from TRBV7-9 and TRBJ2-1; a weak D match, TRBD1 (7 bases). In germline, CDR1 is SEHNR, CDR2 FQNEAQ (reference sequence). The CDR3 is 17 residues long. Trimming shortened V by 5 bases and J by 5 bases, and 22 bases separated the two germline ends. CDR3 residues: CASSPGGGSNFHNEQFF. The CDR3 nucleotides read TGTGCCAGCAGCCCAGGAGGGGGCTCCAACTTTCACAATGAGCAGTTCTTC.